Sequencing of this T cell receptor beta chain was carried out in a study of Tregs in tolerant kidney transplant recipients. CD4+CD25+CD127- Tregs, CD4+CD25- non-Tregs, CD4 and CD8 cells were sorted. General study points: Expanding Tregs on activated donor B cells appeared to best identify donor-specific TCRbeta clones.

This clone was seen once. Its antigen remains unknown. Clones were read by immunoSEQ multiplex PCR, and TCRdb kept only the in-frame ones, dropping some. The sample consists of approximately 260,000 clones, 80% to 85% of them appearing once. CDR3 length: 15 residues. Germline CDR1 and CDR2: MGHDK and SYGVNS. V was trimmed by 5 bases and J by 3 bases, leaving 17 bases between them. The sequencing sample was made of CD4+ T cells from blood. The rearrangement uses TRBV25-1 and TRBJ2-7, with D possibly TRBD2 on 5 matching bases. This receptor was identified in a human donor in good health. The CDR3 DNA reads as TGTGCCAGCAGTTCTTCTTACCCGGGGATCTACGAGCAGTACTTC. Translating gives CASSSSYPGIYEQYF.